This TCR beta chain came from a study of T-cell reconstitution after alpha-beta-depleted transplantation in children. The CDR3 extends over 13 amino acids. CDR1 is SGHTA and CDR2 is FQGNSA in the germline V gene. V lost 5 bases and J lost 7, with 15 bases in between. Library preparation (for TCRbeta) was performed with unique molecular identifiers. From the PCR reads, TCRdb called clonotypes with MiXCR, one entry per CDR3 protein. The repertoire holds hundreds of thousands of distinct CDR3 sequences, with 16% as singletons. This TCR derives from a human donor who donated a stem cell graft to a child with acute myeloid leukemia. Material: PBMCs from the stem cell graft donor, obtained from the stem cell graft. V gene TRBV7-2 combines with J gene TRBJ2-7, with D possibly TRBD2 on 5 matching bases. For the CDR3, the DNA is TGTGCCAGCAGCGCGGACCAATGGAGGGAGCAGTACTTC. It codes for CASSADQWREQYF.